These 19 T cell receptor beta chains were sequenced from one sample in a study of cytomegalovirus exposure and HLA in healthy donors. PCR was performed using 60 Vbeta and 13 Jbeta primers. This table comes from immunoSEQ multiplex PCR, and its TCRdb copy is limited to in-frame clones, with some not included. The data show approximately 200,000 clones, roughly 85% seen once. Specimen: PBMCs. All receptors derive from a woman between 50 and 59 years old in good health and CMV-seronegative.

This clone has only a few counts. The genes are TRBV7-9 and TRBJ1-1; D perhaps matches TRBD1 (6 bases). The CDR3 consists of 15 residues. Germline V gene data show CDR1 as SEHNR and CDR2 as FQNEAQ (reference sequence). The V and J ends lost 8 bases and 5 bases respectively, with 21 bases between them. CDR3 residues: CASFPPGGLGTEAFF. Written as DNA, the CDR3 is TGTGCCAGCTTCCCCCCCGGGGGGCTAGGGACTGAAGCTTTCTTT.

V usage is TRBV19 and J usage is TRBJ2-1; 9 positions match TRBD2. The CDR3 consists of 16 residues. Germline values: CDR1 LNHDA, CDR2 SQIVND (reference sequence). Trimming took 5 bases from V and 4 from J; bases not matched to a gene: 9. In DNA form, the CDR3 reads TGTGCCAGTAGTTCCGGGGCTAGCGGGAATTACAATGAGCAGTTCTTC. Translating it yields CASSSGASGNYNEQFF.

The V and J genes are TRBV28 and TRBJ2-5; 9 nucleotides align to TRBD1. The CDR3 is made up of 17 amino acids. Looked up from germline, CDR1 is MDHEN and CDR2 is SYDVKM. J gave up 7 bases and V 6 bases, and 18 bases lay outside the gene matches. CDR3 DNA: TGTGCCAGCAGATCCCAGAACTACGGACAGGGGAGGGGGACCCAGTACTTC. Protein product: CASRSQNYGQGRGTQYF.

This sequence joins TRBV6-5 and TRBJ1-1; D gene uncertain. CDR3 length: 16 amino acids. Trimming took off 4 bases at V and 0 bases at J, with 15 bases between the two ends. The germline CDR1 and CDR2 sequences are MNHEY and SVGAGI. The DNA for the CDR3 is TGTGCCAGCAGTTCACCGAATTTTCAGGTGAACACTGAAGCTTTCTTT. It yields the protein CASSSPNFQVNTEAFF.

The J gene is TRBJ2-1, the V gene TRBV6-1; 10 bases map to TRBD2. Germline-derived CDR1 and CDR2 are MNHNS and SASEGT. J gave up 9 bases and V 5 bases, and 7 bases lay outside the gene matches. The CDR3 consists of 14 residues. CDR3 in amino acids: CASSRSSGSSEQFF. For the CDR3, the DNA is TGTGCCAGCAGTAGGTCTAGCGGGAGTAGTGAGCAGTTCTTC.

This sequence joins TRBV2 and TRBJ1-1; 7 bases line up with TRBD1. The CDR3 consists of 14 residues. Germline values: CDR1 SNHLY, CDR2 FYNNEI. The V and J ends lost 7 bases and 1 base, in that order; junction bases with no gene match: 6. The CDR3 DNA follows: TGTGCCAGCAACCAGGACAGGCAGAACACTGAAGCTTTCTTT. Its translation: CASNQDRQNTEAFF. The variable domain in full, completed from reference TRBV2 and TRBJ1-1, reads EPEVTQTPSHQVTQMGQEVILRCVPISNHLYFYWYRQILGQKVEFLVSFYNNEISEKSEIFDDQFSVERPDGSNFTLKIRSTKLEDSAMYFCASNQDRQNTEAFFGQGTRLTVV.

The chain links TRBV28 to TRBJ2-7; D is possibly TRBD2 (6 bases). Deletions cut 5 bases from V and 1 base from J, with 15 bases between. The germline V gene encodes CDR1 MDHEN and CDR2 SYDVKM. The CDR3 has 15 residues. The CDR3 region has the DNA TGTGCCAGCAGTCGGTCGGGAGTCCGTTCCTACGAGCAGTACTTC. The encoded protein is CASSRSGVRSYEQYF.

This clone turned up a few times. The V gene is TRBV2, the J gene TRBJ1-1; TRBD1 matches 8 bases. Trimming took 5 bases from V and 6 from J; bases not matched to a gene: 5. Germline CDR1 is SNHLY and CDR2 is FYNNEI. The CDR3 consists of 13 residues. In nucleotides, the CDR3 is TGTGCCAGCAGTCGACAGGGGATCGCTGAAGCTTTCTTT. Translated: CASSRQGIAEAFF. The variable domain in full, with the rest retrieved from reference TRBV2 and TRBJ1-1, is EPEVTQTPSHQVTQMGQEVILRCVPISNHLYFYWYRQILGQKVEFLVSFYNNEISEKSEIFDDQFSVERPDGSNFTLKIRSTKLEDSAMYFCASSRQGIAEAFFGQGTRLTVV.

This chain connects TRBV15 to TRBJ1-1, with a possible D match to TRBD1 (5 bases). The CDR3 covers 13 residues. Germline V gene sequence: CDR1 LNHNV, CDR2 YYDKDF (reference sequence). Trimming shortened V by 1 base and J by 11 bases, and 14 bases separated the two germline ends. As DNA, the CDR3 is TGTGCCACCAGCAGAGGAGGGACTCAGTCTGCTTTCTTT. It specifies CATSRGGTQSAFF. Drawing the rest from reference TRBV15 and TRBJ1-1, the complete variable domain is DAMVIQNPRYQVTQFGKPVTLSCSQTLNHNVMYWYQQKSSQAPKLLFHYYDKDFNNEADTPDNFQSRRPNTSFCFLDIRSPGLGDTAMYLCATSRGGTQSAFFGQGTRLTVV.

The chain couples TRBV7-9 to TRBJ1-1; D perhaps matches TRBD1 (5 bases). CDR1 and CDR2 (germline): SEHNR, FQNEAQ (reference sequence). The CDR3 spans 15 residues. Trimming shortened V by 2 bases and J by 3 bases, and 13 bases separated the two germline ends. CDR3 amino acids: CASSLSRAGDTEAFF. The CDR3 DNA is TGTGCCAGCAGCTTATCTAGGGCGGGGGACACTGAAGCTTTCTTT.

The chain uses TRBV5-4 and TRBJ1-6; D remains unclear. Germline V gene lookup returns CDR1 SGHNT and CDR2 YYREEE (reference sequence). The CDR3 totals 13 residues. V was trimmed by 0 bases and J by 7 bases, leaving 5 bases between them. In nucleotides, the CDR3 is TGTGCCAGCAGCTTGGTGCAGAATTCACCCCTCCACTTT. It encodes CASSLVQNSPLHF.

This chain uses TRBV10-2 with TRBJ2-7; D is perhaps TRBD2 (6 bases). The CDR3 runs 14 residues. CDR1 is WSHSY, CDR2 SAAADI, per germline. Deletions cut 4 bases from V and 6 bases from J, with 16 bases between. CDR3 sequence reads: CASSGTSIGSEQYF. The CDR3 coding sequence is TGCGCCAGCAGTGGTACTAGCATAGGAAGCGAGCAGTACTTC.

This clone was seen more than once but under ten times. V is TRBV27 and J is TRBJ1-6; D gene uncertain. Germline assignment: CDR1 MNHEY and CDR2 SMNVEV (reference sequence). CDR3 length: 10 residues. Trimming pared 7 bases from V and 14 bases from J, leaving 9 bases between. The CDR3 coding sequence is TGTGCCAGCAAGGGCGGGTCCCTCCACTTT. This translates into CASKGGSLHF.

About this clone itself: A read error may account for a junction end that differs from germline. For the CDR3, the DNA is TGTGCCAGCAGCTCAACAGGGGGCAAGCAGCCCCAGCATTTT. Its translation: CASSSTGGKQPQHF. The V gene is TRBV7-9, the J gene TRBJ1-5; 9 nucleotides align to TRBD1. The germline V gene has CDR1 SEHNR and CDR2 FQNEAQ (reference sequence). This CDR3 is built from 14 residues.

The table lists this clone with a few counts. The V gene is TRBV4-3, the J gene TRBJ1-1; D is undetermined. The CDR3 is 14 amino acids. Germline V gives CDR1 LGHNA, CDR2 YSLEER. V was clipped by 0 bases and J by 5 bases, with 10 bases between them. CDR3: CASSQESRRTEAFF. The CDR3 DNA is TGCGCCAGCAGCCAAGAAAGCCGCCGGACTGAAGCTTTCTTT.

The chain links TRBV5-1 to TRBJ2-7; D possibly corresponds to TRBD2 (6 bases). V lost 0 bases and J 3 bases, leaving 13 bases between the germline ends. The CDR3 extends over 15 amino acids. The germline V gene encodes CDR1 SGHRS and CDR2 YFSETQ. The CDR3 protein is CASSLAAGTGYEQYF. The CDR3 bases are TGCGCCAGCAGCTTGGCCGCGGGAACCGGCTACGAGCAGTACTTC.

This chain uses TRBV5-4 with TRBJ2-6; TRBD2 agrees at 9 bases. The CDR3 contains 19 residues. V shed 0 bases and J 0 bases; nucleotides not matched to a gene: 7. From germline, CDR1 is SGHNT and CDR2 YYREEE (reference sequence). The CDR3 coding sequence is TGTGCCAGCAGCTTGGCCCGGATAGCGGGGGACTCTGGGGCCAACGTCCTGACTTTC. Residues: CASSLARIAGDSGANVLTF.

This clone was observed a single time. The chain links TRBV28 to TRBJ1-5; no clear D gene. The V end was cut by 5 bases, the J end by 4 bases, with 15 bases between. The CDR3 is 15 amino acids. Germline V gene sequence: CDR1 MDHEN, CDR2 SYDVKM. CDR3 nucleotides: TGTGCCAGCAGTCCCGACACGTTATCTAATCAGCCCCAGCATTTT. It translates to CASSPDTLSNQPQHF.

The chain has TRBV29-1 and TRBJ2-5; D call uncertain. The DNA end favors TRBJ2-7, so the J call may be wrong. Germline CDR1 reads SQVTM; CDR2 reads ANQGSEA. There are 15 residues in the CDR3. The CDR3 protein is CSVVGLSGPSYEQYF. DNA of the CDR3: TGCAGCGTTGTTGGCCTTAGTGGGCCCTCCTACGAGCAGTACTTC.